This passage covers 19 T cell receptor beta chains from one sample sequenced in a study of T cell clonality in common variable immunodeficiency. Profiled with immunoSEQ multiplex PCR; TCRdb holds only in-frame clones, not every one. This sample carries under 50,000 clones, none of them present only once. Specimen: peripheral blood mononuclear cells. The source is a person aged 18-70 years in good health.

At least ten counts were recorded for this clone. The CDR3 goes on 3 residues after the read ends, and that part is filled in from the germline J gene. The J gene is TRBJ1-4, the V gene TRBV19, with 9 bases identical to TRBD1. Trimming cost V 5 bases and J 6 bases; bases outside gene matches: 7. This CDR3 comprises 15 residues. The germline CDR1 and CDR2 sequences are LNHDA and SQIVND (reference sequence). The DNA read from the CDR3 is TGTGCCAGTAGTCCTCCGGGACAGGGTGATGAAAAA. Encoded protein: CASSPPGQGDEK. The full CDR3 reads CASSPPGQGDEKLFF.

Many counts were recorded for this clone. The read ends 3 residues early relative to the CDR3; the germline J gene fills the gap. This chain links TRBV28 with TRBJ2-1; 10 bases align to TRBD2. From germline, CDR1 is MDHEN and CDR2 SYDVKM. This CDR3 has 15 amino acids. V lost 2 bases to trimming and J lost 4 bases; unmatched junction nucleotides: 2. CDR3 region: CASSLVAGGYNEQFF. The sequenced CDR3 bases are TGTGCCAGCAGTTTAGTAGCGGGGGGTTACAATGAG.

In regard to this clone: The CDR3 end lies 3 residues beyond the end of the read and is filled in from the germline J gene. The chain employs TRBV30 and TRBJ2-4; TRBD1 aligns across 10 bases. This CDR3 contains 15 residues. Germline V gives CDR1 GTSNPN, CDR2 SVGIG (reference sequence). The covered CDR3 bases are TGTGCCTGGAGTGGGCTGACAGGGGGCTACTATGGT. This sequence encodes CAWSGLTGGYYG. The whole CDR3 sequence is CAWSGLTGGYYGQYF. Together with reference TRBV30 and TRBJ2-4, the CDR3 gives the full variable domain: SQTIHQWPATLVQPVGSPLSLECTVEGTSNPNLYWYRQAAGRGLQLLFYSVGIGQISSEVPQNLSASRPQDRQFILSSKKLLLSDSGFYLCAWSGLTGGYYGQYFGAGTRLSVL.

This clone was counted ten times or more. The read ends 3 residues early relative to the CDR3; the germline J gene fills the gap. The rearrangement joins TRBV20-1 to TRBJ1-1, with 9 positions matching TRBD1. In germline, CDR1 is DFQATT, CDR2 SNEGSKA (reference sequence). The CDR3 covers 13 residues. With V trimmed by 6 bases and J by 5 bases, 7 bases remained unmatched. The sequenced part of the CDR3 DNA is TGCAGTGCCGGGACAGGGAGAGAGACTGAA. Residues: CSAGTGRETE. The whole CDR3 region reads CSAGTGRETEAFF.

This clone was counted at least ten times. The missing CDR3 end, 3 residues past where the read stops, is filled in from the germline J gene. V usage is TRBV29-1 and J usage is TRBJ1-2; D unresolved. Germline V CDR1 and CDR2: SQVTM, ANQGSEA. The V end lost 6 bases, the J end lost 4 bases, and 15 bases lay between the germline ends. This CDR3 spans 13 amino acids. The sequenced CDR3 bases are TGCAGCGTGGTGGGCAGACGAGCCTATGGC. It specifies CSVVGRRAYG. The complete CDR3 sequence is CSVVGRRAYGYTF.

This clone occurred many times. The sequenced fragment ends 3 residues before the CDR3 boundary, so the rest is inferred from the germline J gene. The chain combines TRBV13 with TRBJ2-7, with 9 bases matching TRBD1. Germline assignment: CDR1 PRHDT and CDR2 FYEKMQ (reference sequence). The V gene end was trimmed by 3 bases and the J gene end by 4 bases; junction bases not matched to a gene: 7. This CDR3 has 15 amino acids. Incomplete CDR3 DNA: TGTGCCAGCAGCTTCCCTACAGGGGGCGAGTACGAG. This codes for CASSFPTGGEYE. The whole CDR3 protein reads CASSFPTGGEYEQYF.

In its sample, this clone was seen many times. The read terminates 3 residues before the CDR3 end, so the remaining end is supplied by the germline J gene. This chain joins TRBV6-1 and TRBJ1-1; 8 bases are shared with TRBD1. This CDR3 has 14 amino acids. In germline, CDR1 is MNHNS, CDR2 SASEGT. Unmatched junction bases numbered 7, after V lost 3 bases and J lost 7 bases. The CDR3 sequence is CASSETTGVGEAFF. The covered CDR3 bases are TGTGCCAGCAGTGAGACGACAGGGGTGGGTGAA.

This clone was detected ten times or more. Sequencing ends 3 residues short of the CDR3 end; the germline J gene provides the rest. The chain combines TRBV10-1 with TRBJ1-1, with 8 bases lining up with TRBD1. The CDR3 is 17 residues long. V lost 0 bases, J lost 1 base, and 7 bases stayed unmatched. CDR1 WNHNN and CDR2 SYGVQD come from the germline V gene (reference sequence). CDR3 bases read: TGCGCCAGCAGTGAGTCCCAGGGGGCTAAAAGGAACACTGAA. This gives the protein CASSESQGAKRNTE. The complete CDR3 protein is CASSESQGAKRNTEAFF.

This clone was seen many times. The read finishes 3 residues shy of the CDR3 end, and the germline J gene is used to complete it. This rearrangement joins TRBV6-2 or TRBV6-3 to TRBJ1-2; D call uncertain. Trimming shortened V by 2 bases and J by 4 bases, and 11 bases separated the two germline ends. The CDR3 runs to 14 residues. The V gene's germline CDR1 is MNHEY and CDR2 SVGEGT. The CDR3 spells CASSYVLKGYGYTF. The CDR3 DNA, read in part, is TGTGCCAGCAGTTACGTACTGAAGGGCTATGGC.

On this clone itself: Sequencing ends 3 residues short of the CDR3 end; the germline J gene provides the rest. V usage is TRBV6-2 or TRBV6-3 and J usage is TRBJ1-2, with a possible D match to TRBD1 (6 bases). Germline V lookup: CDR1 MNHEY, CDR2 SVGEGT. This CDR3 is built from 15 residues. Partial CDR3 DNA: TGTGCCAGCAGAAAACAGGGTCCCTCCAGTTACGAC. Translation gives CASRKQGPSSYD. The full CDR3 protein reads CASRKQGPSSYDYTF.

This clone appeared many times. The sequenced CDR3 bases are TGTGCCATCAGTGAGCCCCGGGACAGGGAACACCTTGAG. This sequence encodes CAISEPRDREHLE. The complete CDR3 sequence is CAISEPRDREHLEQFF. The rearrangement joins TRBV10-3 to TRBJ2-1; 9 nucleotides line up with TRBD1. From the germline J gene comes the end of the CDR3, since the read stops 3 residues before it. Germline loops: CDR1 ENHRY, CDR2 SYGVKD. The V and J ends lost 2 bases and 9 bases, in that order; junction bases with no gene match: 11. The CDR3 contains 16 residues.

This clone was detected ten times or more. The sequenced fragment ends 3 residues before the CDR3 boundary, so the rest is inferred from the germline J gene. The genes are TRBV5-4 and TRBJ2-7; D might be TRBD2 (5 bases). CDR3 length: 15 residues. The germline gives CDR1 SGHNT, CDR2 YYREEE (reference sequence). Deletions cut 0 bases from V and 1 base from J, with 11 bases between. The DNA read from the CDR3 is TGTGCCAGCAGCTTGGACGGCGGGTTTTCCTACGAG. This sequence encodes CASSLDGGFSYE. The complete CDR3 reads CASSLDGGFSYEQYF.

This clone showed up many times. One end of the junction fails to match germline, which may point to a read error. Coverage ceases 3 residues before the CDR3 finishes, and the germline J gene fills in the end. V is TRBV4-2 and J is TRBJ1-2; D is undetermined. The CDR3 is 13 residues long. Germline V lookup: CDR1 LGHNA, CDR2 YNFKEQ. The CDR3 bases that were read are TGCGCCAGCAACAGACGGCCGTTGGATGGC. Amino acid sequence: CASNRRPLDG. From start to end, the CDR3 is CASNRRPLDGYTF.

This clone has at least ten counts. Read data end 3 residues before the CDR3 end; the end is taken from the germline J gene. This chain uses TRBV7-2 with TRBJ2-3, with 8 nucleotides matching TRBD2. The CDR3 totals 15 residues. Looked up from germline, CDR1 is SGHTA and CDR2 is FQGNSA. V dropped 2 bases and J dropped 1; count of bases not matched to a gene: 2. The sequenced CDR3 bases are TGTGCCAGCAGCTTACGGGGGGGAGGCACAGATACG. It translates to CASSLRGGGTDT. The whole CDR3 sequence reads CASSLRGGGTDTQYF.

This clone was picked up many times. The sequence runs out 3 residues before the end of the CDR3; the remainder is reconstructed from the germline J gene. This sequence joins TRBV30 and TRBJ1-1; D is perhaps TRBD1 (5 bases). Trimming left V 3 bases short and J 1 base short, with 9 bases between. The length of the CDR3 is 13 residues. The germline gives CDR1 GTSNPN, CDR2 SVGIG (reference sequence). The CDR3 region is CAWRPGQNTEAFF. CDR3 DNA, as far as it was read: TGTGCCTGGAGACCCGGACAGAACACTGAA.

This clone was counted many times. The read terminates 3 residues before the CDR3 end, so the remaining end is supplied by the germline J gene. V usage is TRBV12-3 or TRBV12-4 and J usage is TRBJ2-3, with D unclear. V was clipped by 6 bases and J by 3 bases, with 4 bases between them. The CDR3 is 11 residues long. CDR3 bases read: TGTGCCAGCAGCCCTACAGATACG. Amino acids: CASSPTDT. The complete CDR3 sequence is CASSPTDTQYF.

The table lists this clone with many counts. With the read ending 3 residues before the CDR3 end, the germline J gene is used to fill in that end. V gene TRBV30 combines with J gene TRBJ2-2; no reliable D call. CDR1 GTSNPN and CDR2 SVGIG come from the germline V gene (reference sequence). This CDR3 region has 13 residues. V was trimmed by 6 bases and J by 2 bases, leaving 10 bases between them. CDR3 sequence: CACQRFNTGELFF. Incomplete CDR3 DNA: TGTGCCTGCCAGAGGTTCAACACCGGGGAG.

This clone was observed many times. This could be a read error, since a much larger clone is one nucleotide away. The covered CDR3 bases are TGCAGTGCTAGAGAACAGGGGGTTAGCAATCAGCCG. It translates to CSAREQGVSNQP. The CDR3 as a whole reads CSAREQGVSNQPQYF. The gene calls are TRBV20-1 and TRBJ2-3; 8 positions agree with TRBD1. The read terminates 3 residues before the CDR3 end, so the remaining end is supplied by the germline J gene. The CDR3 totals 15 residues. Germline CDR1 and CDR2: DFQATT and SNEGSKA (reference sequence).

This clone was recorded many times. Read data end 3 residues before the CDR3 end; the end is taken from the germline J gene. V gene TRBV7-2 combines with J gene TRBJ1-1; 9 nucleotides agree with TRBD1. CDR1 is SGHTA and CDR2 is FQGNSA in the germline V gene. This CDR3 comprises 14 residues. The V segment lost 3 bases and the J segment 3 bases; nucleotides outside the gene matches: 2. CDR3 region: CASSFTGGDTEAFF. The part of the CDR3 DNA that was read is TGTGCCAGCAGCTTTACAGGGGGCGACACTGAA.